This TCR beta chain was obtained from a study of siplizumab effects on memory and regulatory T cells (dated by TCRdb to between 2018 and 2020). The study in broad terms: The study examined how the anti-CD2 antibody siplizumab affects alloreactive T-cell subsets in allogeneic mixed lymphocyte reactions built from human PBMCs.

In addition, sequencing in three donor pairs included unstimulated CD8+ effector memory subsets alongside CD4+ naive, CD8+ naive, CD8+ TEMRA and CD4+ memory subsets. Sorted unstimulated T cells and proliferating T cells recovered from mixed lymphocyte reactions underwent TCRbeta CDR3 sequencing. Fresh whole blood from ten HLA-typed healthy donors was used as the source from which PBMCs were isolated. The library relied on the immunoSEQ multiplex PCR assay. Around 94,000 TCR templates per sample were assayed on the deep sequencing platform. Genomic DNA extracted from sorted T cells was the material used for TCRbeta CDR3 sequencing. Turning to the authors' computational methods: The R programming language was used for clonal analysis of the TCRbeta CDR3 data. Comparing unstimulated samples against CFSE-low samples taken after the reaction was how alloreactive CD4+ and CD8+ clones were defined. By matching sequences to the repertoires of sorted unstimulated Treg and non-Treg cells, each alloreactive CD4+ clone was assigned a regulatory or non-regulatory origin. The immuneACCESS repertoire file appears here via TCRdb, limited to in-frame rearrangements. These files lack a portion of the clones; in checked studies, under half of the deficit traces to unresolved V genes, and the cause of the others is not known. V, J and clone size are those of that table, while D and trimming were read from the DNA. In this sample the table shows over 85,000 clones, about 96% of which occur a single time. 0.031% of the sample is taken by the ten largest.

Study-wide findings and limitations: Because sequences below about 10^-5 frequency were poorly captured, only a minor fraction of alloreactive clones could be mapped to unstimulated subsets. A naive or memory phenotype could not be assigned to roughly 75-97% of proliferating CD4+ or CD8+ clones. Of the alloreactive CD4+ clones that could be mapped, the Treg-derived share averaged about 63% with siplizumab compared with around 25% in control reactions. Whether proliferating Tregs from siplizumab cultures actually had suppressive function was not functionally confirmed. The cumulative frequency of alloreactive sequences traceable to unstimulated CD4+ memory T cells was significantly reduced by siplizumab. Unstimulated naive T cells appeared to be more diverse than memory T cells, and naive cells seemed to make a substantial contribution to the alloresponse.

Sequences SQVTM (CDR1) and ANQGSEA (CDR2) are obtained from the germline V gene. V lost 5 bases and J lost 6 bases; the stretch between them is 16 bases long. Counted from cysteine to phenylalanine, this CDR3 has 14 amino acids. The DNA shown is the 42-base CDR3, in frame from base 1. Remarks on this clone: Its antigen remains undetermined. No much larger clone is present one base from it, and per-base qualities are unavailable.

Here the chain combines TRBV29-1 and TRBJ2-2; the D gene identity is not certain. The receptor's source is a human donor in good health. Source material: naive CD4+ T cells sorted from blood. The cell subset or site tag for this specimen amounts to: unstimulated naive T cells. The DNA sequence is TGCAGCGTTTTCCCGGCTAGTTGGTCCGGGGAGCTGTTTTTT. The resulting protein is CSVFPASWSGELFF.